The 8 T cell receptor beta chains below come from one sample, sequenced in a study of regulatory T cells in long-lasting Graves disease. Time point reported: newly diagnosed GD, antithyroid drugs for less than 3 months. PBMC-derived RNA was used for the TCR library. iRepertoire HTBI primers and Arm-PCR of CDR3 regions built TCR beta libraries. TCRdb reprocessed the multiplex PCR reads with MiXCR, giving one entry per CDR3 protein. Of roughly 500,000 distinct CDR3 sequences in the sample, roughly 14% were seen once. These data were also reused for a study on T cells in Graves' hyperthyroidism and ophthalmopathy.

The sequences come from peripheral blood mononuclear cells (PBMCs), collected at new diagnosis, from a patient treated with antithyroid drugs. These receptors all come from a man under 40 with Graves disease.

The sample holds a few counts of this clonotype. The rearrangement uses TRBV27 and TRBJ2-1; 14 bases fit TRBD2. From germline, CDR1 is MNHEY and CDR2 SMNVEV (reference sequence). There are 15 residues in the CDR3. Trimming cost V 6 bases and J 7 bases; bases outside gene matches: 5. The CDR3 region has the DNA TGTGCCAGCAGCGCCGGGACTAGCGGGGGAAATGAGCAGTTCTTC. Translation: CASSAGTSGGNEQFF.

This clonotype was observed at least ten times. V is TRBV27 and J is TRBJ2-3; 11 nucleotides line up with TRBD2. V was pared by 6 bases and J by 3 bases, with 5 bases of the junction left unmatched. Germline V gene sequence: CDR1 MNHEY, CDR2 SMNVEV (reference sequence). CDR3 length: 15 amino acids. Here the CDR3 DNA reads TGTGCCAGCAGCTTGCTAGCGGGGGGAACAGATACGCAGTATTTT. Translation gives CASSLLAGGTDTQYF.

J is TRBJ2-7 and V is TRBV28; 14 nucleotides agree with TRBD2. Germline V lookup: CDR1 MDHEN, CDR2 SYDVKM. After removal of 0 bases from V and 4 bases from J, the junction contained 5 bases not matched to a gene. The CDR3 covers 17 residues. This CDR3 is CASSLWGTSGREYEQYF. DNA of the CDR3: TGTGCCAGCAGTTTATGGGGGACTAGCGGGAGAGAATACGAGCAGTACTTC.

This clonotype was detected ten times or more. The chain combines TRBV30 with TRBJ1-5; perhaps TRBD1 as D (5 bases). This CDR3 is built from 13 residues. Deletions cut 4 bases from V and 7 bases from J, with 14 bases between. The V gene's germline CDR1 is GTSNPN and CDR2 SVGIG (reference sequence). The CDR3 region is CAWTGGGGQPQHF. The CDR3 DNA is TGTGCCTGGACGGGTGGGGGGGGACAGCCCCAGCATTTT.

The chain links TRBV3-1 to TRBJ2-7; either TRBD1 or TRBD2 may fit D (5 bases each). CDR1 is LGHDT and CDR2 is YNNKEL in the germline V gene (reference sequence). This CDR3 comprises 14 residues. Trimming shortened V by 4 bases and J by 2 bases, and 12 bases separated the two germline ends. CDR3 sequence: CASSRGTFTYEQYF. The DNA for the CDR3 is TGTGCCAGCAGCCGAGGGACCTTTACCTACGAGCAGTACTTC.

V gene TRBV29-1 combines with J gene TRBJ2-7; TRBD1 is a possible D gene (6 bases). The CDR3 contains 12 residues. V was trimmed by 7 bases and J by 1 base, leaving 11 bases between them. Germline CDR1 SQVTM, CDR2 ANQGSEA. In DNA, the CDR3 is TGCAGCGCTTGGGGGCGGTCCTACGAGCAGTACTTC. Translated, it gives CSAWGRSYEQYF.

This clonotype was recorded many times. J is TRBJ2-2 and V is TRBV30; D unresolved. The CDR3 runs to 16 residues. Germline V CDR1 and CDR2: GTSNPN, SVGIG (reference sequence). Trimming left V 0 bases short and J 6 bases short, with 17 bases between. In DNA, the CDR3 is TGTGCCTGGAGTGTACGAGGTCTACCTGGGGCCGGGGAGCTGTTTTTT. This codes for CAWSVRGLPGAGELFF.

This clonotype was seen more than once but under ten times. The CDR3 nucleotides read TGTGCCAGCAGCTTAGTCCCAATCGGGGGTAGCTATGGCTACACCTTC. It yields the protein CASSLVPIGGSYGYTF. This rearrangement joins TRBV7-2 to TRBJ1-2; weak D call: TRBD1 (5 bases). Germline loops: CDR1 SGHTA, CDR2 FQGNSA. Between the trimmed V and J ends, which lost 1 base and 4 bases, there was a span of 16 bases. The CDR3 covers 16 residues.